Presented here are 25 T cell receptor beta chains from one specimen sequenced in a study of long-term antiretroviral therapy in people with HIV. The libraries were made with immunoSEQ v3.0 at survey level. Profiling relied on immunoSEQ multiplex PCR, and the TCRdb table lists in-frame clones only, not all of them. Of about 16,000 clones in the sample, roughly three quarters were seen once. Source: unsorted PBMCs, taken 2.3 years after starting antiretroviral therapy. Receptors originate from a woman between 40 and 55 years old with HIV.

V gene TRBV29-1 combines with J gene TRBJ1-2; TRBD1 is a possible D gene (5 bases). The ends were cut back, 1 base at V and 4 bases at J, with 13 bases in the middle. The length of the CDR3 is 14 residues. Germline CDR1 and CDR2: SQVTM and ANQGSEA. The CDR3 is CSVEVSGQGYGYTF. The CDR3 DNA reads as TGCAGCGTTGAAGTTTCCGGGCAGGGCTATGGCTACACCTTC.

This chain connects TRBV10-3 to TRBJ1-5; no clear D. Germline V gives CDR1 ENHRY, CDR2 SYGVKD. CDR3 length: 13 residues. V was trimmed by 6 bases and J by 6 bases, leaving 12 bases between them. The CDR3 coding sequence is TGTGCCATCAGGGGCGGGGAGGGTCAGCCCCAGCATTTT. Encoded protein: CAIRGGEGQPQHF.

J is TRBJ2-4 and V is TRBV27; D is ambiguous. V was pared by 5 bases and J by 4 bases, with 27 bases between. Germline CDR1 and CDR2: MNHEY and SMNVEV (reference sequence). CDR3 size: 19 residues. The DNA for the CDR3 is TGTGCCAGCAGTCCTCCAACTTACCTCGGACCCGCAACGAAAAACATTCAGTACTTC. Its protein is CASSPPTYLGPATKNIQYF.

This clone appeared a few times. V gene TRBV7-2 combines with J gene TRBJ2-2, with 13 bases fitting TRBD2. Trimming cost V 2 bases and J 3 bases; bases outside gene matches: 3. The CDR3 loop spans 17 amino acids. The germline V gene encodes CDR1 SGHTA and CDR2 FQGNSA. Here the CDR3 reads CASSLSLAGGHTGELFF. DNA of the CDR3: TGTGCCAGCAGCTTATCACTAGCGGGAGGGCACACCGGGGAGCTGTTTTTT.

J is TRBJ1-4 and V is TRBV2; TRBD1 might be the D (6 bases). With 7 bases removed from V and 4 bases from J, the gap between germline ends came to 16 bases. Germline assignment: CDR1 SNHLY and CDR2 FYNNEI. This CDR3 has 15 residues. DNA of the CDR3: TGTGCCAGCATGGGGCGAACAGGGCTTAATGAAAAACTGTTTTTT. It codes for CASMGRTGLNEKLFF.

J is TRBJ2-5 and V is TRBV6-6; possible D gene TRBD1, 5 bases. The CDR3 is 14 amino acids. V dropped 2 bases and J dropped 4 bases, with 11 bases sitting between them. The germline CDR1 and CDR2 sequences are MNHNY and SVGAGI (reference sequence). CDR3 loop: CASSYQGRGETQYF. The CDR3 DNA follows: TGTGCCAGCAGTTACCAGGGTAGGGGAGAGACCCAGTACTTC.

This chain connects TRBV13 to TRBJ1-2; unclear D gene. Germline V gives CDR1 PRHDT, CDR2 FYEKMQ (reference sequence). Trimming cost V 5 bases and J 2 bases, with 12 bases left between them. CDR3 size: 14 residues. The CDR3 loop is CASSGTSNNYGYTF. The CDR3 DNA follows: TGTGCCAGCAGCGGAACAAGTAACAACTATGGCTACACCTTC.

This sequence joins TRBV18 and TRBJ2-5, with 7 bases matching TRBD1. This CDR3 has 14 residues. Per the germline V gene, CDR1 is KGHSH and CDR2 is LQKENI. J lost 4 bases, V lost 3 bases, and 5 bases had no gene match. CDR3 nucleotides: TGTGCCAGCTCACCCCCAGGGGGATCAGAGACCCAGTACTTC. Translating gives CASSPPGGSETQYF.

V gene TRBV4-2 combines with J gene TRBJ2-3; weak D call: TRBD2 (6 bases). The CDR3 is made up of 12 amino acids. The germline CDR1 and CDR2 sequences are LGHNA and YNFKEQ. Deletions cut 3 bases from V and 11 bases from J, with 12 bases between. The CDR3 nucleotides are TGTGCCAGCAGCCAGGAGGGAGCTAAGCAGTATTTT. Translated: CASSQEGAKQYF.

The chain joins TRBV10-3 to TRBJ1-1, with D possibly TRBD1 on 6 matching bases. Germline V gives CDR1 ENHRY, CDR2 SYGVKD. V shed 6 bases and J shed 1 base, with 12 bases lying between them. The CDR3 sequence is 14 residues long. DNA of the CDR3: TGTGCCATCAGATTTGGACAGCAGAACACTGAAGCTTTCTTT. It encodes CAIRFGQQNTEAFF.

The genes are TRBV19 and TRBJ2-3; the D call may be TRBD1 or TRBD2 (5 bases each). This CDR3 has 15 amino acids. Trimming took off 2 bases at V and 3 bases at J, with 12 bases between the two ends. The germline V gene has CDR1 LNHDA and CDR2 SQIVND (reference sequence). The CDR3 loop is CASSIMGTGTDTQYF. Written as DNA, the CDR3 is TGTGCCAGTAGTATAATGGGGACGGGGACAGATACGCAGTATTTT.

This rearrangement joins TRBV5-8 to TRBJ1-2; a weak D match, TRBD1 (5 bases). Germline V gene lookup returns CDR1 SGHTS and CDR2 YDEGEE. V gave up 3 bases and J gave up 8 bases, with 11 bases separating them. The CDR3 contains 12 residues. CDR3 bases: TGTGCCAGCAGCTCAGGAGGGGAAGGCTACACCTTC. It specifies CASSSGGEGYTF. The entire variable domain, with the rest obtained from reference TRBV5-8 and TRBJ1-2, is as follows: EAGVTQSPTHLIKTRGQQATLRCSPISGHTSVYWYQQALGLGLQFLLWYDEGEERNRGNFPPRFSGRQFPNYSSELNVNALELEDSALYLCASSSGGEGYTFGSGTRLTVV.

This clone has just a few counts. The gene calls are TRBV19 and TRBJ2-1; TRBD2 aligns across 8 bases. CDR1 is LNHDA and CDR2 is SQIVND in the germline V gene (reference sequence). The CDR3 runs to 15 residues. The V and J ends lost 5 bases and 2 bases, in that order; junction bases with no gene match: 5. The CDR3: CASSLWTSTYNEQFF. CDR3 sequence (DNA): TGTGCCAGTAGTCTATGGACTAGCACCTACAATGAGCAGTTCTTC.

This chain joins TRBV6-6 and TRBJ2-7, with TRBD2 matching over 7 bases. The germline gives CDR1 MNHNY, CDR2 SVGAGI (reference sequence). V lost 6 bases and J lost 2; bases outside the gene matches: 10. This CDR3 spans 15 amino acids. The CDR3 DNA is TGTGCCAGCAGCAGCCCGGGACTAACCCCCTACGAGCAGTACTTC. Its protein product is CASSSPGLTPYEQYF.

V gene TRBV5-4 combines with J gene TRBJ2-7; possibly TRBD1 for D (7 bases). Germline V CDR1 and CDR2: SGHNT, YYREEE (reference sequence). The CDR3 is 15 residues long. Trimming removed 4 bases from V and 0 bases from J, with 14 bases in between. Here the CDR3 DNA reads TGTGCCAGCAGCCCCCAGGGGGGAGGCTCCTACGAGCAGTACTTC. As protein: CASSPQGGGSYEQYF.

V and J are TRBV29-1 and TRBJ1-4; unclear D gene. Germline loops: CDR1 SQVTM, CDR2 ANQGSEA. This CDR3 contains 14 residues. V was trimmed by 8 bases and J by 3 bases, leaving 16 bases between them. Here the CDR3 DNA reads TGCAGCCCTGATGGTGGTGGGCCTAATGAAAAACTGTTTTTT. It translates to CSPDGGGPNEKLFF.

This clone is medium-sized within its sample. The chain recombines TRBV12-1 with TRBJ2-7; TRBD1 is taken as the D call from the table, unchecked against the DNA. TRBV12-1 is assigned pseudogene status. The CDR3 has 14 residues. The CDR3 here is CASSKIWTGGEQYF. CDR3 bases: TGTGCCAGCAGCAAAATCTGGACAGGGGGCGAGCAGTACTTC.

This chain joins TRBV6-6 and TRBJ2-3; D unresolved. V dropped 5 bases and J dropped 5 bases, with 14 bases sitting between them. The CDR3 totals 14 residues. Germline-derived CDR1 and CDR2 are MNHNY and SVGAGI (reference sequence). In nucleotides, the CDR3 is TGTGCCAGCAGTCCGAACCTAGGCGTAGATACGCAGTATTTT. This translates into CASSPNLGVDTQYF.

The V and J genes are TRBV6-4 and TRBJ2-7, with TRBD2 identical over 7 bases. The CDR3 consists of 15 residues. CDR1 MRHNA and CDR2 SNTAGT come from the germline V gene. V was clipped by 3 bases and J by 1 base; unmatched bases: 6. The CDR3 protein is CASSERPAGSYEQYF. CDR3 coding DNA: TGTGCCAGCAGTGAACGCCCAGCGGGATCCTACGAGCAGTACTTC.

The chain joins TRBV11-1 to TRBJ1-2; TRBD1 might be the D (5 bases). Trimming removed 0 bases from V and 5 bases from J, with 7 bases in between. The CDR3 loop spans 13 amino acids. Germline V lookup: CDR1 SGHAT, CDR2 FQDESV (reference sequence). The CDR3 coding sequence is TGTGCCAGCAGCTTAGCGGGGGGATATGGCTACACCTTC. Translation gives CASSLAGGYGYTF.

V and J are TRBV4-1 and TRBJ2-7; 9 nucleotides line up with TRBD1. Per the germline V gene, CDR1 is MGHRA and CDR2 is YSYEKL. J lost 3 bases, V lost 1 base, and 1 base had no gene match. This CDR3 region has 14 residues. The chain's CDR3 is CASSQGTGDYEQYF. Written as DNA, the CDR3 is TGCGCCAGCAGCCAAGGGACAGGGGACTACGAGCAGTACTTC.

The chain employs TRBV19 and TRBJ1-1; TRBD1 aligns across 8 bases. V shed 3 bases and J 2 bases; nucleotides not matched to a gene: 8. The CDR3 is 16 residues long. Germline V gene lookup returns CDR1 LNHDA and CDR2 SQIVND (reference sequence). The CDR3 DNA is TGTGCCAGTAGTATCCTCGACAGGGGACTTAACACTGAAGCTTTCTTT. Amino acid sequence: CASSILDRGLNTEAFF.

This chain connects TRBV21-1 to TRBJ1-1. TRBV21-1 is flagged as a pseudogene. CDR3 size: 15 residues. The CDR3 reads CASSKYPQGNTEAFF. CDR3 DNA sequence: TGTGCCAGCAGCAAATATCCCCAAGGGAACACTGAAGCTTTCTTT.

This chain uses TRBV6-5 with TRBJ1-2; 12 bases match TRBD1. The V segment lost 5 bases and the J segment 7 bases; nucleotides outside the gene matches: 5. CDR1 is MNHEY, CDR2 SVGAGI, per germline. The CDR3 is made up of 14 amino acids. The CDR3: CASSEGQGATGYTF. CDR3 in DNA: TGTGCCAGCAGTGAGGGACAGGGGGCAACTGGCTACACCTTC.

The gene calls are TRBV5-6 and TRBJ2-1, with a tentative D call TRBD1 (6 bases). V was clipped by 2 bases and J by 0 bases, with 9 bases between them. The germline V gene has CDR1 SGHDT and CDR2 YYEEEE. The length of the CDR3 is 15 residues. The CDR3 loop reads CASSFTGSSYNEQFF. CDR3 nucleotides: TGTGCCAGCAGCTTTACAGGGAGCTCCTACAATGAGCAGTTCTTC. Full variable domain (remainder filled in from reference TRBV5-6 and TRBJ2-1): DAGVTQSPTHLIKTRGQQVTLRCSPKSGHDTVSWYQQALGQGPQFIFQYYEEEERQRGNFPDRFSGHQFPNYSSELNVNALLLGDSALYLCASSFTGSSYNEQFFGPGTRLTVL.